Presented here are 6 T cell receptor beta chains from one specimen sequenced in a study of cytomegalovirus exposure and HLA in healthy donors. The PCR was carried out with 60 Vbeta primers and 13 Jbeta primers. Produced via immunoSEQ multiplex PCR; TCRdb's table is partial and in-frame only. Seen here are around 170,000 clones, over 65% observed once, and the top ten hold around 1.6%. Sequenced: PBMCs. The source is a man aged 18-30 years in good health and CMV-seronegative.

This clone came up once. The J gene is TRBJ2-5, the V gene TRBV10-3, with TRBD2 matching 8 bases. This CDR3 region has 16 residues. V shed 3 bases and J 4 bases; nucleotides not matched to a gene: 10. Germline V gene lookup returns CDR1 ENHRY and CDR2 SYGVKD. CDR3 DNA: TGTGCCATCAGTGATGTCGGGGGGGCCATAGGAGAGACCCAGTACTTC. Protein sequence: CAISDVGGAIGETQYF.

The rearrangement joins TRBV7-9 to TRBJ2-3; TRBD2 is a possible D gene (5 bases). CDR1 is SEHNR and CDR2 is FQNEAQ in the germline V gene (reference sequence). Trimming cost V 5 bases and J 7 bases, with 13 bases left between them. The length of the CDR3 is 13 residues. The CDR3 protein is CASSTDRENTQYF. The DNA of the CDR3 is TGTGCCAGCAGCACGGACCGGGAAAATACGCAGTATTTT.

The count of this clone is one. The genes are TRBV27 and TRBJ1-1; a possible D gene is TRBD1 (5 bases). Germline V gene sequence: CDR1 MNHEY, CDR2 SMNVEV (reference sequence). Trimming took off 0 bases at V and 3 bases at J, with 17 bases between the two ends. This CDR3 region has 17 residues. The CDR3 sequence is CASSLSAGIPGYTEAFF. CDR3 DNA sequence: TGTGCCAGCAGTTTATCGGCAGGGATTCCCGGGTACACTGAAGCTTTCTTT.

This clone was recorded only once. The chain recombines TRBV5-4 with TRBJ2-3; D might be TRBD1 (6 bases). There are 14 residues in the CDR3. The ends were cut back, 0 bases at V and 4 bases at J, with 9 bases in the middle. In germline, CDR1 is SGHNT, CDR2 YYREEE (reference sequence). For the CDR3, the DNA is TGTGCCAGCAGCTTGGGGGGGCGCTCAGATACGCAGTATTTT. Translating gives CASSLGGRSDTQYF.

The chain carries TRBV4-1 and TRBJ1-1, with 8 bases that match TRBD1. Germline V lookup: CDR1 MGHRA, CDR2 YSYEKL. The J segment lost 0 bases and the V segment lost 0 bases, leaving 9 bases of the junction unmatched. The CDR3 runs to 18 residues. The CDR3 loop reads CASSQEGQGARMNTEAFF. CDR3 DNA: TGCGCCAGCAGCCAAGAGGGGCAGGGGGCGCGAATGAACACTGAAGCTTTCTTT.

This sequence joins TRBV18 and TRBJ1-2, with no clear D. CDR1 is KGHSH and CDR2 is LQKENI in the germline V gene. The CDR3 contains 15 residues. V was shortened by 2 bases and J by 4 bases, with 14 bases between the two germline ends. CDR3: CASSPLPVSRYGYTF. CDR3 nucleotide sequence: TGTGCCAGCTCACCATTACCGGTTTCTCGCTATGGCTACACCTTC.